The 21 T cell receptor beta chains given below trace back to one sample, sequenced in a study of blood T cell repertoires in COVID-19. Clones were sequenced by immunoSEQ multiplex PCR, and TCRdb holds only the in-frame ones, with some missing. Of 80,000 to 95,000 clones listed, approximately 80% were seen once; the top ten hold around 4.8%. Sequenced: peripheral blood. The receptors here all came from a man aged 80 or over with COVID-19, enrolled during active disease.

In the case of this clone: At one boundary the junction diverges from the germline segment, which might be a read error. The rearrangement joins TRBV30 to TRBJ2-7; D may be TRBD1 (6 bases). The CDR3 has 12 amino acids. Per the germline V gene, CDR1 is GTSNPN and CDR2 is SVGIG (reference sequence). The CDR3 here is CAWSEQGLERDF. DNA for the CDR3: TGTGCCTGGAGCGAACAGGGTCTGGAACGGGACTTC.

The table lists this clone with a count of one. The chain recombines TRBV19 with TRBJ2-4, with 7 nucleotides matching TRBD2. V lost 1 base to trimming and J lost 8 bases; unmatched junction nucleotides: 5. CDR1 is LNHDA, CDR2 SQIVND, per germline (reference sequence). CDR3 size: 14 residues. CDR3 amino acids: CASSIGGGTDIQYF. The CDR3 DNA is TGTGCCAGTAGTATAGGGGGGGGGACGGACATTCAGTACTTC.

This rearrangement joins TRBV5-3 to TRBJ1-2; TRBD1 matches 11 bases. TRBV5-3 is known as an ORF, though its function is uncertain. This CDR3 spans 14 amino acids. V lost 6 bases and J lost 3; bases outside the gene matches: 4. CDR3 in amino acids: CARTKGQGDYGYTF. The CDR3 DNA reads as TGTGCCAGAACCAAGGGACAGGGGGACTATGGCTACACCTTC.

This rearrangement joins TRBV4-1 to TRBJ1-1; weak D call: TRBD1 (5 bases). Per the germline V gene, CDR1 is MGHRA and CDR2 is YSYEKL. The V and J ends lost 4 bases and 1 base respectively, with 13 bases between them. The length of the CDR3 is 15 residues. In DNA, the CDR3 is TGCGCCAGCAGCCTAGAGGGACTCAGGAACACTGAAGCTTTCTTT. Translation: CASSLEGLRNTEAFF.

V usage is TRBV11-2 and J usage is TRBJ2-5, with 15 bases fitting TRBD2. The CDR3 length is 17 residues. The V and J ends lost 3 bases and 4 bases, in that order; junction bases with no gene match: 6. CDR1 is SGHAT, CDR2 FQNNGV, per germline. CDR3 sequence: CASSFGLAGGPGETQYF. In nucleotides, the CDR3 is TGTGCCAGCAGCTTTGGACTAGCGGGAGGGCCAGGAGAGACCCAGTACTTC.

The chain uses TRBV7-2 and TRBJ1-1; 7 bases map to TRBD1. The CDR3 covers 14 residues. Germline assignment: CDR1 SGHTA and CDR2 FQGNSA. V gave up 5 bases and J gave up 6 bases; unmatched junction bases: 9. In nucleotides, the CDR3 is TGTGCCAGCAGCGCTGCTCCTCAGGGGGCTGAAGCTTTCTTT. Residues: CASSAAPQGAEAFF. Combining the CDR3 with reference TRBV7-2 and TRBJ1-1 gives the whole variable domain GAGVSQSPSNKVTEKGKDVELRCDPISGHTALYWYRQSLGQGLEFLIYFQGNSAPDKSGLPSDRFSAERTGGSVSTLTIQRTQQEDSAVYLCASSAAPQGAEAFFGQGTRLTVV.

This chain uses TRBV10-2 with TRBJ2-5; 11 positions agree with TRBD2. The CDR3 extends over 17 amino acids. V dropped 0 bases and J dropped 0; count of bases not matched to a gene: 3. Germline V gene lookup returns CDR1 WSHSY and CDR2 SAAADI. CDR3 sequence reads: CASSESTSGGDQETQYF. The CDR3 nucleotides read TGCGCCAGCAGTGAGTCTACTAGCGGGGGCGACCAAGAGACCCAGTACTTC.

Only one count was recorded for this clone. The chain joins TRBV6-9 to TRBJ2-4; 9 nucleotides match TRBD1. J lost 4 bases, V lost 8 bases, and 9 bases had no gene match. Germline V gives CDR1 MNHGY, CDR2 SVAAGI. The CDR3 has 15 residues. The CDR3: CASLIRDREKNIQYF. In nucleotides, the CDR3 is TGTGCCAGCCTCATCCGGGACAGGGAGAAAAACATTCAGTACTTC.

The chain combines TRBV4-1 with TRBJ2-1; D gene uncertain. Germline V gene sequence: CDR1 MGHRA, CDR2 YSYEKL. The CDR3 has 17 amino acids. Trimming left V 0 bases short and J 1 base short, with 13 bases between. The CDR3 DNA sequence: TGCGCCAGCAGCCAAGATTTAGCCCCGGGTTCCTACAATGAGCAGTTCTTC. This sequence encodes CASSQDLAPGSYNEQFF.

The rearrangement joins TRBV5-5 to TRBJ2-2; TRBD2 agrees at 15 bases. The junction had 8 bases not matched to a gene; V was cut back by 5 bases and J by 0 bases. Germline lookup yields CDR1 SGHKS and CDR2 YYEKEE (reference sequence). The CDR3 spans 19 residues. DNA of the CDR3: TGTGCCAGCAGTCCCAGGACTAGCGGGAGGGCATCGAACACCGGGGAGCTGTTTTTT. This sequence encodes CASSPRTSGRASNTGELFF.

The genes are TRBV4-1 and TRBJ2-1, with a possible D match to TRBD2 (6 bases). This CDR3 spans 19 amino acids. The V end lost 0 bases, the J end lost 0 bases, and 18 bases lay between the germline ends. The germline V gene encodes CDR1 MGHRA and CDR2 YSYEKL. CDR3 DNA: TGCGCCAGCAGCCAAGATCTTGTGGTAGCGGCCAACTCCTACAATGAGCAGTTCTTC. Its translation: CASSQDLVVAANSYNEQFF.

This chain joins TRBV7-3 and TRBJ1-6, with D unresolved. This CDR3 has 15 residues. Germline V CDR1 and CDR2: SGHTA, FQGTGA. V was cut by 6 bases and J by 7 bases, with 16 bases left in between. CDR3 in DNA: TGTGCCAGCAGACAAACGCCAGGAAGCAATTCACCCCTCCACTTT. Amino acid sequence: CASRQTPGSNSPLHF.

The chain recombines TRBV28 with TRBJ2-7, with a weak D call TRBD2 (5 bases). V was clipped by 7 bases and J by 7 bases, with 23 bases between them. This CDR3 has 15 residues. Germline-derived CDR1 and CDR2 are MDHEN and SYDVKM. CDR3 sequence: CASNSGLYPRREQYF. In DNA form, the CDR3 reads TGTGCCAGCAATTCAGGACTTTATCCCCGTAGGGAGCAGTACTTC.

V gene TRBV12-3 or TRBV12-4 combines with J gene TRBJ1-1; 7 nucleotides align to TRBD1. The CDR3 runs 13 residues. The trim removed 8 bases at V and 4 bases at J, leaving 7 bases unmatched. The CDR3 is CASRGQASTEAFF. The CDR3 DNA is TGTGCCAGCCGAGGACAGGCCTCCACTGAAGCTTTCTTT.

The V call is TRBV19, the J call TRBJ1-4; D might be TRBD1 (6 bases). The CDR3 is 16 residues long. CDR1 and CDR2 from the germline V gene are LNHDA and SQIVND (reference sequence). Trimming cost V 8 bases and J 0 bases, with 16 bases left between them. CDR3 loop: CASADSLYATNEKLFF. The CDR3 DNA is TGTGCCAGTGCGGACAGCCTCTATGCAACTAATGAAAAACTGTTTTTT.

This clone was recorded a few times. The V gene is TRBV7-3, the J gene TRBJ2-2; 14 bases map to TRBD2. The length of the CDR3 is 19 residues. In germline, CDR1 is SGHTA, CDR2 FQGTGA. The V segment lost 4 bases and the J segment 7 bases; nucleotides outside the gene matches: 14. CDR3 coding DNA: TGTGCCAGCAGCTCCACGCCACAGGGGACTAGCGGGGGCGGCGGGGAGCTGTTTTTT. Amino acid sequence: CASSSTPQGTSGGGGELFF. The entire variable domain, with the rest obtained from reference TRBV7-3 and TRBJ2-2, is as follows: GAGVSQTPSNKVTEKGKYVELRCDPISGHTALYWYRQSLGQGPEFLIYFQGTGAADDSGLPNDRFFAVRPEGSVSTLKIQRTERGDSAVYLCASSSTPQGTSGGGGELFFGEGSRLTVL.

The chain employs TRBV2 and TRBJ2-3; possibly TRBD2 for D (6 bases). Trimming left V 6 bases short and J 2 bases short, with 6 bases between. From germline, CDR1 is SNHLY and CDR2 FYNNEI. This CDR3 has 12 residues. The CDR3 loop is CASRRDTDTQYF. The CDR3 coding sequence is TGTGCCAGCAGGCGGGACACAGATACGCAGTATTTT. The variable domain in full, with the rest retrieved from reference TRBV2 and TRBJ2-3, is EPEVTQTPSHQVTQMGQEVILRCVPISNHLYFYWYRQILGQKVEFLVSFYNNEISEKSEIFDDQFSVERPDGSNFTLKIRSTKLEDSAMYFCASRRDTDTQYFGPGTRLTVL.

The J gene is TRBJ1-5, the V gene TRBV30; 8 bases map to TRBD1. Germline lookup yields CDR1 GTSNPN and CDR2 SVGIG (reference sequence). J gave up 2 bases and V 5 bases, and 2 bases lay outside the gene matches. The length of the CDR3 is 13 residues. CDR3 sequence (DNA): TGTGCCTGGGGACAGGGTGGCAATCAGCCCCAGCATTTT. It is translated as CAWGQGGNQPQHF.

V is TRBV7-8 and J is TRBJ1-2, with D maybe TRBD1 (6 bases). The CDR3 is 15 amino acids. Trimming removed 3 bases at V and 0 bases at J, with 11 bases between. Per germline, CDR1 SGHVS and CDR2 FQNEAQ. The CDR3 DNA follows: TGTGCCAGCAGCTTGGACAGAAAGACTAACTATGGCTACACCTTC. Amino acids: CASSLDRKTNYGYTF.

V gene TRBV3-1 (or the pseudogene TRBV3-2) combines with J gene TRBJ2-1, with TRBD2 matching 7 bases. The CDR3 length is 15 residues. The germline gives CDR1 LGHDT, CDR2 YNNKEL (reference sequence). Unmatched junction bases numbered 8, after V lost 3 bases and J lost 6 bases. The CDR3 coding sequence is TGTGCCAGCAGCCACCTCGGGGGGAGCGCCAATGAGCAGTTCTTC. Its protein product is CASSHLGGSANEQFF.

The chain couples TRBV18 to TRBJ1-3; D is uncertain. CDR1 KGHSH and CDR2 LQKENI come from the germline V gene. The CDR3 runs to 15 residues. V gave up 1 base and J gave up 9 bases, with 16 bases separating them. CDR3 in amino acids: CASSPQGAGTPTIYF. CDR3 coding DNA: TGTGCCAGCTCACCACAAGGAGCCGGTACACCCACCATATATTTT.